Listed below are T cell receptor beta chains from one sample, sequenced in a study of TIL therapy for anti-PD-1-resistant metastatic lung cancer. The data were produced by immunoSEQ multiplex PCR, yet TCRdb's version contains in-frame clones alone and is incomplete. Among about 12,000 clones listed, 58% were seen once. Sequencing used tumor tissue, obtained at baseline. These receptor sequences come from a person between 25 and 79 years old with non-small cell lung cancer. The CDR3 runs from the conserved cysteine through the conserved F or W. Each record gives: CDR3 protein, J gene, V gene, clone size, CDR3 length. The size of a clone is reported for some rows only, either as once, few or many, or as a class for expanded clones.

CATSDTTYNEQFF	TRBJ2-1	TRBV24-1	-	13
CATSRFTGELFF	TRBJ2-2	TRBV15	-	12
CASRDSYNEQFF	TRBJ2-1	TRBV2	-	12
CASSKMGQICYNEQFF	TRBJ2-1	TRBV21-1	-	16
CASSYSGLSVTDTQYF	TRBJ2-3	TRBV6-5	-	16
CSVGTDMSSGNTIYF	TRBJ1-3	TRBV29-1	-	15
CASSLELGGELFF	TRBJ2-2	TRBV11-2	-	13
CASSLGVEGTQYF	TRBJ2-5	TRBV7-3	few	13
CASSLPGTDTQYF	TRBJ2-3	TRBV18	medium-sized	13
CTSSQDQGFPPGEQFF	TRBJ2-1	TRBV4-2	-	16
CASSLQPSGRYNEQFF	TRBJ2-1	TRBV7-3	medium-sized	16
CASSLGTATGELFF	TRBJ2-2	TRBV5-1	-	14
CASSRQGAGTDTQYF	TRBJ2-3	TRBV27	-	15
CASRLASGGEQYF	TRBJ2-7	TRBV10-2	medium-sized	13
CASSHSTAQYF	TRBJ2-3	TRBV6-5	once	11
CAISPLDGIQYF	TRBJ2-4	TRBV10-3	few	12
CASSPSPSDTQYF	TRBJ2-3	TRBV2	-	13
CASSQVRGRAGSEQFF	TRBJ2-1	TRBV3-1/TRBV3-2	-	16
CASSGAGTGTLREQYF	TRBJ2-7	TRBV27	once	16
CASSFGQGKGLAYNTQYF	TRBJ2-3	TRBV11-2	-	18
CASSPGGFYEQYF	TRBJ2-7	TRBV19	-	13